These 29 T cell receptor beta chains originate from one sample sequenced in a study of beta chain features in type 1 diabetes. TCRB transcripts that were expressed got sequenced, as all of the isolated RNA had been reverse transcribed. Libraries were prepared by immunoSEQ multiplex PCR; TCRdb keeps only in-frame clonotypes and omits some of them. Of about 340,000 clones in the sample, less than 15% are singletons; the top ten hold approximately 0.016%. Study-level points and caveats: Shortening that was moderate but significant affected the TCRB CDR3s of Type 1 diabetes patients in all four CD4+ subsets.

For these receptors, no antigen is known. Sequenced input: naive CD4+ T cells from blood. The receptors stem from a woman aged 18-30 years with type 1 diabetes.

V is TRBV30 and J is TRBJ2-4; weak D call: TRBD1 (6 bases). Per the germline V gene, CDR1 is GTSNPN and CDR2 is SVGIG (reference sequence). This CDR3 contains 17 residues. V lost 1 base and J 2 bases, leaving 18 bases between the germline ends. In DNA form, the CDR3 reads TGTGCCTGGAGTGCTCTCCGGGACAACCTATCCAAAAACATTCAGTACTTC. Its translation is CAWSALRDNLSKNIQYF.

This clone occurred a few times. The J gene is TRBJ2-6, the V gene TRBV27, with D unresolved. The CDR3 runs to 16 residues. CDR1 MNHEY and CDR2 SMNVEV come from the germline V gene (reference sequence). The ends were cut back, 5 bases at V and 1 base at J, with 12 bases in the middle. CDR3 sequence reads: CASSRRSLSGANVLTF. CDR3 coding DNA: TGTGCCAGCAGTCGTCGGAGTCTGTCTGGGGCCAACGTCCTGACTTTC.

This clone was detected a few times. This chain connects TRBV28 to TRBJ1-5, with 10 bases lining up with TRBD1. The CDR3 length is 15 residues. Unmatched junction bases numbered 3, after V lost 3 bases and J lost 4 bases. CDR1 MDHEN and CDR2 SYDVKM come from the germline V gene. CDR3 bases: TGTGCCAGCAGTTTTGCGGGACAGGGGAATCAGCCCCAGCATTTT. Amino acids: CASSFAGQGNQPQHF.

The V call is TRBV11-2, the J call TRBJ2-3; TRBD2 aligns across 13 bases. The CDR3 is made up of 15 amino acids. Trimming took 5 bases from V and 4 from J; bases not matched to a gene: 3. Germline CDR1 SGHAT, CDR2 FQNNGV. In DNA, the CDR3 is TGTGCCAGCAGCAGGACTAGCGGGAGTTCAGATACGCAGTATTTT. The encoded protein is CASSRTSGSSDTQYF.

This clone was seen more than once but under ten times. The DNA of the CDR3 is TGTGCCAGCAGCTTAGAGGGGCCAGGATACAATGAGCAGTTCTTC. Amino acids: CASSLEGPGYNEQFF. The chain is built from TRBV11-3 and TRBJ2-1; tentative D call: TRBD1 (5 bases). Germline CDR1 SGHNT, CDR2 YENEEA. This CDR3 comprises 15 residues. Trimming removed 0 bases from V and 4 bases from J, with 10 bases in between.

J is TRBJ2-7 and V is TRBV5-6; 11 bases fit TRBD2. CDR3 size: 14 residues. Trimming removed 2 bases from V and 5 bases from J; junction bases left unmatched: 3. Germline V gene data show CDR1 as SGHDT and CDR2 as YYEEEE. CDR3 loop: CASSFLAGGNEQYF. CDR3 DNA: TGTGCCAGCAGCTTTCTAGCGGGAGGTAACGAGCAGTACTTC. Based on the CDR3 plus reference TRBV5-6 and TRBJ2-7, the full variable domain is DAGVTQSPTHLIKTRGQQVTLRCSPKSGHDTVSWYQQALGQGPQFIFQYYEEEERQRGNFPDRFSGHQFPNYSSELNVNALLLGDSALYLCASSFLAGGNEQYFGPGTRLTVT.

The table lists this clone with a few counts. The DNA for the CDR3 is TGTGCCAGCTCAGGAGGGACGGGGCTAGCGGACAGTGAGCAGTTCTTC. Its protein is CASSGGTGLADSEQFF. The chain couples TRBV5-6 to TRBJ2-1; D is possibly TRBD2 (7 bases). The germline CDR1 and CDR2 sequences are SGHDT and YYEEEE. The CDR3 is 16 amino acids. Trimming took 7 bases from V and 9 from J, leaving 26 bases between them. Full variable domain (missing parts from reference TRBV5-6 and TRBJ2-1): DAGVTQSPTHLIKTRGQQVTLRCSPKSGHDTVSWYQQALGQGPQFIFQYYEEEERQRGNFPDRFSGHQFPNYSSELNVNALLLGDSALYLCASSGGTGLADSEQFFGPGTRLTVL.

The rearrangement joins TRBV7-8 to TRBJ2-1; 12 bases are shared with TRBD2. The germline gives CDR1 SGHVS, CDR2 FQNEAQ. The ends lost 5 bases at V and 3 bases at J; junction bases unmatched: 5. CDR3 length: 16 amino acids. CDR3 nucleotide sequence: TGTGCCAGCAGCCCACGGACTAGCGGGGACTACAATGAGCAGTTCTTC. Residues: CASSPRTSGDYNEQFF. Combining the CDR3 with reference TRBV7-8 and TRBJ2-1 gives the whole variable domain GAGVSQSPRYKVAKRGQDVALRCDPISGHVSLFWYQQALGQGPEFLTYFQNEAQLDKSGLPSDRFFAERPEGSVSTLKIQRTQQEDSAVYLCASSPRTSGDYNEQFFGPGTRLTVL.

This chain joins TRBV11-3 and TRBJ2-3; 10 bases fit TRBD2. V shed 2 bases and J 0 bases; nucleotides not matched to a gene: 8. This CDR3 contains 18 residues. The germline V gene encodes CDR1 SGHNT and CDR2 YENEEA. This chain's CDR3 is CASSLQLAGYFSTDTQYF. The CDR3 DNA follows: TGTGCCAGCAGCTTACAACTAGCGGGATATTTCAGCACAGATACGCAGTATTTT.

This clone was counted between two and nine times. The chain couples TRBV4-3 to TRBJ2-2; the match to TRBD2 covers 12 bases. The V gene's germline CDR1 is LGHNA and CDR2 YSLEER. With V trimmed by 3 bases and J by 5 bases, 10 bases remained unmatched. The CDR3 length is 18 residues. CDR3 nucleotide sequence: TGCGCCAGCAGCCATCCTTCTAGCGGGAGGGCCGGTACCGGGGAGCTGTTTTTT. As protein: CASSHPSSGRAGTGELFF.

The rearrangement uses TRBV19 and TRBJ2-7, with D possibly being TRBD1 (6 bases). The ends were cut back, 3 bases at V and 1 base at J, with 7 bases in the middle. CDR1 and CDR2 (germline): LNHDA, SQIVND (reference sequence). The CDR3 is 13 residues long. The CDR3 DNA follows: TGTGCCAGTAGTATGGGACAATCCTACGAGCAGTACTTC. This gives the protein CASSMGQSYEQYF.

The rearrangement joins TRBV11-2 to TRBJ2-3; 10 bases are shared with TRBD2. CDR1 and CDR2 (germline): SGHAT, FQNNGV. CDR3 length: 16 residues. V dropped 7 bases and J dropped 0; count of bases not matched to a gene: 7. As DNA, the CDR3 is TGTGCCAGCATCCCCCCGACTAGCGGGAGCACAGATACGCAGTATTTT. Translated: CASIPPTSGSTDTQYF.

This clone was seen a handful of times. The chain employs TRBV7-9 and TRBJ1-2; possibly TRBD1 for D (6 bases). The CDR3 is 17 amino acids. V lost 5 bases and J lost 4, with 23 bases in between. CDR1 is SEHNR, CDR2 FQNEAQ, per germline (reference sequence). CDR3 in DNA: TGTGCCAGCAGCCACCCCCGGACAGACTCAATGATCTATGGCTACACCTTC. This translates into CASSHPRTDSMIYGYTF.

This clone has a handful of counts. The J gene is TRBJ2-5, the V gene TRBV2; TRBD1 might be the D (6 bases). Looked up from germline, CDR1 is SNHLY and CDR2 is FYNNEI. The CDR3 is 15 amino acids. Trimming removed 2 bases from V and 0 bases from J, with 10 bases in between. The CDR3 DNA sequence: TGTGCCAGCAGTGAACAGGGGACGCACCAAGAGACCCAGTACTTC. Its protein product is CASSEQGTHQETQYF.

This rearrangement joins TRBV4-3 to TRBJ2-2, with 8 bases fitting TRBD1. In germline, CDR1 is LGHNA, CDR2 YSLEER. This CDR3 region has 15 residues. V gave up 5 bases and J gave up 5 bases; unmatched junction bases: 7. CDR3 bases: TGCGCCAGCAGCGTGAGACAGGGGACAACCGGGGAGCTGTTTTTT. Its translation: CASSVRQGTTGELFF.

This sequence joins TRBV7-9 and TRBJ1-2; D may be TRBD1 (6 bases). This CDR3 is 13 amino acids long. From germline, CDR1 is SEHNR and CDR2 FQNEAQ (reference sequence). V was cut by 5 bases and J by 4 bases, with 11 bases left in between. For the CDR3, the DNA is TGTGCCAGCAGCCGGACAGCCTCCTATGGCTACACCTTC. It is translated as CASSRTASYGYTF.

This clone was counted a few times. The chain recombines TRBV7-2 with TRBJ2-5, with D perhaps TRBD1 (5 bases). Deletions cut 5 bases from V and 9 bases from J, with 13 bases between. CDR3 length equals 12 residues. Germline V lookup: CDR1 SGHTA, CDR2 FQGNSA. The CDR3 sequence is CASSPRQQAQYF. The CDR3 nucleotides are TGTGCCAGCAGCCCCCGACAGCAGGCCCAGTACTTC. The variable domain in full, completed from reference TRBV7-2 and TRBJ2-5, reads GAGVSQSPSNKVTEKGKDVELRCDPISGHTALYWYRQSLGQGLEFLIYFQGNSAPDKSGLPSDRFSAERTGGSVSTLTIQRTQQEDSAVYLCASSPRQQAQYFGPGTRLLVL.

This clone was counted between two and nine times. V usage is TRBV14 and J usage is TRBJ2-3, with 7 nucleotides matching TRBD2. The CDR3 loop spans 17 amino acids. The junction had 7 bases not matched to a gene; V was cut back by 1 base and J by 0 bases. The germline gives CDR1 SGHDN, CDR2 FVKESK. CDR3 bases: TGTGCCAGCAGCCAAGTACGGGGTAGCGGGAGCACAGATACGCAGTATTTT. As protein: CASSQVRGSGSTDTQYF. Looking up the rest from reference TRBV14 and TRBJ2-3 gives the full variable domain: EAGVTQFPSHSVIEKGQTVTLRCDPISGHDNLYWYRRVMGKEIKFLLHFVKESKQDESGMPNNRFLAERTGGTYSTLKVQPAELEDSGVYFCASSQVRGSGSTDTQYFGPGTRLTVL.

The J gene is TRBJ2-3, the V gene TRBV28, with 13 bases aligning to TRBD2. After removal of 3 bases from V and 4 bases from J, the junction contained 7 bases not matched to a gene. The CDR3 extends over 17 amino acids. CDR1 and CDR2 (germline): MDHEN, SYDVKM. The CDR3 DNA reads TGTGCCAGCAGTTTCCCCTTTACTAGCGGGAGGGCAGATACGCAGTATTTT. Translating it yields CASSFPFTSGRADTQYF. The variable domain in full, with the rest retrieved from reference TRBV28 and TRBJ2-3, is DVKVTQSSRYLVKRTGEKVFLECVQDMDHENMFWYRQDPGLGLRLIYFSYDVKMKEKGDIPEGYSVSREKKERFSLILESASTNQTSMYLCASSFPFTSGRADTQYFGPGTRLTVL.

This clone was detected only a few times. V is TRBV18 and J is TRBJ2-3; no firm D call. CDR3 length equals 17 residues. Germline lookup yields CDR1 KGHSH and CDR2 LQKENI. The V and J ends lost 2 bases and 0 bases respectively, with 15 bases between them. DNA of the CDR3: TGTGCCAGCTCACCAGAAATAGCCGCGGCAAGCACAGATACGCAGTATTTT. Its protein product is CASSPEIAAASTDTQYF.

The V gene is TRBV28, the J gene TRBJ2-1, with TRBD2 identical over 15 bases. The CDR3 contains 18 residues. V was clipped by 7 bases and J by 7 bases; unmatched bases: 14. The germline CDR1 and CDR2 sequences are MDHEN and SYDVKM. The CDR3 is CASTPTDPGLAGGNEQFF. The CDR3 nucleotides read TGTGCCAGCACCCCCACAGACCCGGGACTAGCGGGAGGTAATGAGCAGTTCTTC.

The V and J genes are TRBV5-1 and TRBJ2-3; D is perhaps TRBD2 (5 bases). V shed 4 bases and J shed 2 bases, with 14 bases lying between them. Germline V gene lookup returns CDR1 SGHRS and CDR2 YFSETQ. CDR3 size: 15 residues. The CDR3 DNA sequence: TGCGCCAGCAGCGGCACGGGGAGCCCCACAGATACGCAGTATTTT. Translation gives CASSGTGSPTDTQYF. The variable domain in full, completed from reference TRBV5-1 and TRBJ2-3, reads KAGVTQTPRYLIKTRGQQVTLSCSPISGHRSVSWYQQTPGQGLQFLFEYFSETQRNKGNFPGRFSGRQFSNSRSEMNVSTLELGDSALYLCASSGTGSPTDTQYFGPGTRLTVL.

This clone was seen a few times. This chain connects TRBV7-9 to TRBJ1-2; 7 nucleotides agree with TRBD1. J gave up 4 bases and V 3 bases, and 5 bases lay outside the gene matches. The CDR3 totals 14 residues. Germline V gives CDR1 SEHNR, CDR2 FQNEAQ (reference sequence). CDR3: CASSLGTAPYGYTF. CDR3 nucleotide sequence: TGTGCCAGCAGCTTGGGGACAGCTCCCTATGGCTACACCTTC.

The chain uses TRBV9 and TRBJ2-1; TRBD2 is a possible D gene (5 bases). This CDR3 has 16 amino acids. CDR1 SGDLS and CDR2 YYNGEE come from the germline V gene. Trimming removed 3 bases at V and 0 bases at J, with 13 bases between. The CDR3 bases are TGTGCCAGCAGCGGATTTAGCGAGAGCTCCTACAATGAGCAGTTCTTC. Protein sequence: CASSGFSESSYNEQFF. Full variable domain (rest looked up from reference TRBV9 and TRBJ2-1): DSGVTQTPKHLITATGQRVTLRCSPRSGDLSVYWYQQSLDQGLQFLIQYYNGEERAKGNILERFSAQQFPDLHSELNLSSLELGDSALYFCASSGFSESSYNEQFFGPGTRLTVL.

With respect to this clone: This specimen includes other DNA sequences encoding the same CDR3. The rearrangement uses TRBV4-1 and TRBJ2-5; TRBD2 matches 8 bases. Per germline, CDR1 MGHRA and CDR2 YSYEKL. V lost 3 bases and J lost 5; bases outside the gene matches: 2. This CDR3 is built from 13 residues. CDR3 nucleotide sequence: TGCGCCAGCAGCCAGGGACTAGAGGAGACCCAGTACTTC. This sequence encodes CASSQGLEETQYF.

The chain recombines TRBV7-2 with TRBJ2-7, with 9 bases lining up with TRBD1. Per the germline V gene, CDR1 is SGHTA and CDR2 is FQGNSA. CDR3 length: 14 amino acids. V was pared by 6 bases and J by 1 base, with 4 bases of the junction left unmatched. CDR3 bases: TGTGCCAGCAGGCGGGACAGGGCTTCCTACGAGCAGTACTTC. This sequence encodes CASRRDRASYEQYF.

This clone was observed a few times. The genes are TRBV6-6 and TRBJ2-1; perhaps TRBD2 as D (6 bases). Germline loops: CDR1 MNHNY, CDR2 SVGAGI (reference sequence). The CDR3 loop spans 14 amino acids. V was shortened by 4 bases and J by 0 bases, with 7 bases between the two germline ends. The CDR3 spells CASSSGSSYNEQFF. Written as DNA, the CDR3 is TGTGCCAGCAGTTCCGGGAGCTCCTACAATGAGCAGTTCTTC.

CDR3 sequence reads: CAWSAYTSSSYNEQFF. The CDR3 coding sequence is TGTGCCTGGAGTGCCTACACTAGCTCCTCCTACAATGAGCAGTTCTTC. This chain uses TRBV30 with TRBJ2-1; TRBD2 is a possible D gene (6 bases). This CDR3 region has 16 residues. The germline V and J ends were trimmed by 1 base and 0 bases, with 13 bases remaining between them. Germline CDR1 GTSNPN, CDR2 SVGIG (reference sequence).

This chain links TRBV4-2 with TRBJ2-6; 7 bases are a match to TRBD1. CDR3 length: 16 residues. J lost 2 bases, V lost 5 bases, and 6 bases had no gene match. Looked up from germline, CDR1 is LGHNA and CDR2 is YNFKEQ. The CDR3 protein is CASSKGQDPGANVLTF. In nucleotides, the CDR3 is TGTGCCAGCAGCAAAGGACAGGACCCTGGGGCCAACGTCCTGACTTTC.